This T cell receptor (beta chain) originates from a study of a mutant IDH1 vaccine in newly diagnosed glioma. Overall study context: A roughly 62% male, approximately 38% female split and a mean age of about 43 years characterized treated patients. The therapy given earlier, which was standard therapy, consisted of radiotherapy, temozolomide, or both, and most of the patients received both.

Clones were read by immunoSEQ multiplex PCR, and TCRdb kept only the in-frame ones, dropping some. This sample has fewer than 60,000 clones, with 65% found just once. In the case of this clone: The target antigen is unknown.

Germline CDR1 is KGHSH and CDR2 is LQKENI. The trim removed 4 bases at V and 2 bases at J, leaving 3 bases unmatched. CDR3 size: 15 residues. Regarding time point: week 47, end of study. Every vaccination contained 300 ug of the mutant IDH1 20-mer peptide and was paired with topical imiquimod. In every donor, the tumor was a new WHO grade 3 or 4 IDH1-mutant, ATRX-lost astrocytoma. The origin of this receptor is a man aged 40-49 years with glioma. Some clones in this sample may be carry-over from other donors' samples. This sequence joins TRBV18 and TRBJ1-4, with TRBD1 matching 8 bases. Here the sequenced sample was peripheral blood mononuclear cells (PBMCs), taken from a glioma patient whose treatment included an IDH1 peptide vaccine. CDR3 protein: CASSRRQGTNEKLFF. DNA for the CDR3: TGTGCCAGCTCACGTCGACAGGGGACTAATGAAAAACTGTTTTTT.